This T cell receptor beta chain was documented in a study of blood T cell repertoires in COVID-19 (dated by TCRdb to 2020 to 2021). Study-level background: Collaborator samples came from the United States, Italy and Spain and covered acute and convalescent phases of COVID-19. The prospective study material was composed of cDNA or gDNA derived from T cells, B-cell-depleted T cells, or PBMCs. Where available, HLA class I and class II types were taken from metadata supplied by the sample provider and were not determined by assay-based typing. The repertoires were released in a freely available public database intended as a resource for research on the immune response to SARS-CoV-2. Nearly every sample came with metadata listing a de-identified subject ID, COVID-19 status, age in years and sex. The dataset comprised deeply sampled blood TCRbeta repertoires from subjects exposed to, actively infected with, or recovered from COVID-19. Samples came from the ongoing ImmuneRACE study (first 160 participants) plus 1,254 subjects from 6 global collaborators.

TCRbeta CDR3 regions were amplified from genomic DNA by means of the immunoSEQ Assay, a bias-controlled multiplex PCR. Regarding the original processing steps: The number of nucleated cells in each sample was estimated by amplification of reference gene primers within the assay. Sequence reads were collapsed and filtered to measure the absolute abundance of every unique TCRbeta CDR3 rearrangement. For each sample, productive Simpson clonality was calculated as the square root of Simpson's diversity index across productive rearrangements. The immuneACCESS repertoire file appears here via TCRdb, limited to in-frame rearrangements. These files lack a portion of the clones; in checked studies, under half of the deficit traces to unresolved V genes, and the cause of the others is not known. D and trimming come from the DNA, and the V and J calls and clone size come from that table. For this sample the table gives about 210,000 clones, of which around four fifths were detected only once. In total, the top ten clones hold 8% to 11% of the sample.

Study-wide conclusions, independent of this receptor: The amount of clinical and demographic metadata varied by source and participant and was provided uncurated.

Comments on this clone: No antigen is known for it. No base quality values were provided; no much bigger clone lies one nucleotide off.

Reading the germline V gene gives CDR1 MDHEN and CDR2 SYDVKM. V is reduced by 2 bases and J by 8 bases, leaving a spacing of 12 bases between them. Its CDR3 holds 13 amino acids, cysteine through phenylalanine. The sequence is cut down to CDR3 DNA, 39 bases in frame from base 1. One collaborating source in Seattle enrolled patients while the patients were actively infected and followed the patients over time throughout the course of disease. The collaborating institutions used their own protocols to collect whole blood in K2EDTA tubes. For TCRbeta analysis, collaborators shipped samples in one of three forms: frozen whole blood, isolated PBMCs, or DNA extracted from either of those sample types.

This chain is built from TRBV28 and TRBJ1-2, and TRBD1 may be the D gene, going by 6 matching bases. The clonotype was recovered from a woman at least 80 years old with COVID-19, enrolled during active disease. The sequencing input was peripheral blood. Read as DNA, the sequence is TGTGCCAGCAGTTTAAGGGACACCTTAGGCTACACCTTC. The translation is CASSLRDTLGYTF.